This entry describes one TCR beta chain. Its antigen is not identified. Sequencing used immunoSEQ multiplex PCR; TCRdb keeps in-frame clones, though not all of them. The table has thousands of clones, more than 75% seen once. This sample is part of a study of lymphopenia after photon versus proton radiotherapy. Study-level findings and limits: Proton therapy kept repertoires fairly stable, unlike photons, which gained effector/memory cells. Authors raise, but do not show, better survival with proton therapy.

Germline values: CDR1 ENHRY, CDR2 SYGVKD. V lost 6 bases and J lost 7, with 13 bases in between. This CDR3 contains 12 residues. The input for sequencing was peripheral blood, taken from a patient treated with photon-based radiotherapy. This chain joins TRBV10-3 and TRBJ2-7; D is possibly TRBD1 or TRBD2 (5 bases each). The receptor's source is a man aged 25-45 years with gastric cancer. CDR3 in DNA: TGTGCCATCAGACAGGCGGGCTGGGAGCAGTACTTC. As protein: CAIRQAGWEQYF.